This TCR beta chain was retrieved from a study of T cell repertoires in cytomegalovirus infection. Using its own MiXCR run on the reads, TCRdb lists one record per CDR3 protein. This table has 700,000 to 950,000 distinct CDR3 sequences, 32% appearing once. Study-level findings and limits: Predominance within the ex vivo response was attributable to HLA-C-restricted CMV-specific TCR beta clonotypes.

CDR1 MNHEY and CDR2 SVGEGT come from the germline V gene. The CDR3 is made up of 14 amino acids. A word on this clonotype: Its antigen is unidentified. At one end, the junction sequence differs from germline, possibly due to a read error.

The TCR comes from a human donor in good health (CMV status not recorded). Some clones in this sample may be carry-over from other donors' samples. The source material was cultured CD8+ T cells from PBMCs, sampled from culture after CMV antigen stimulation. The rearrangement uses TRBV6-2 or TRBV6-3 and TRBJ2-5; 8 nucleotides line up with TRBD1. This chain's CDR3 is CVSSSTGGQETQYF. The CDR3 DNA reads TGTGTCAGCAGTAGTACAGGGGGCCAAGAGACCCAGTACTTC.